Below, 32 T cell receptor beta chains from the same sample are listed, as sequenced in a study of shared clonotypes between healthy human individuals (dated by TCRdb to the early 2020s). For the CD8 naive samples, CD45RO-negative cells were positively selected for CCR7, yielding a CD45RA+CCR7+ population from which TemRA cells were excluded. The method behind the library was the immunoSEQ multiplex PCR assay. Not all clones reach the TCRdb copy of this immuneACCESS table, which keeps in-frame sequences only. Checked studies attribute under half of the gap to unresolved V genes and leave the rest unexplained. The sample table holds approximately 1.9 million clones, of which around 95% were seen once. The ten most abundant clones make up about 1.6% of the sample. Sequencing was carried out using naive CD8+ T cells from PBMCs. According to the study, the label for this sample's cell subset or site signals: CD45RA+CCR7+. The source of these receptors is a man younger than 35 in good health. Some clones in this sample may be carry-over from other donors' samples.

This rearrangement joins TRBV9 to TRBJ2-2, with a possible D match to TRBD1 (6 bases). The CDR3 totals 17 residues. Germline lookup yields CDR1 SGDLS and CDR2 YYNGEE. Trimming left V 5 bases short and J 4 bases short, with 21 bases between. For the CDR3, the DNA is TGTGCCAGCAGTCAAACCCCGAGGACAGATCCCACCGGGGAGCTGTTTTTT. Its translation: CASSQTPRTDPTGELFF. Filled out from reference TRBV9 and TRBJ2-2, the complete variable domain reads DSGVTQTPKHLITATGQRVTLRCSPRSGDLSVYWYQQSLDQGLQFLIQYYNGEERAKGNILERFSAQQFPDLHSELNLSSLELGDSALYFCASSQTPRTDPTGELFFGEGSRLTVL.

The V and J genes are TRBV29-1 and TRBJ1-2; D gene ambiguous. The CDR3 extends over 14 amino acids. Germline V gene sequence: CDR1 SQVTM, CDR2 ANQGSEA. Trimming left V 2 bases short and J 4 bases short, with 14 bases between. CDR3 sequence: CSVERQSSPYGYTF. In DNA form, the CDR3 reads TGCAGCGTTGAAAGGCAGTCCTCCCCCTATGGCTACACCTTC.

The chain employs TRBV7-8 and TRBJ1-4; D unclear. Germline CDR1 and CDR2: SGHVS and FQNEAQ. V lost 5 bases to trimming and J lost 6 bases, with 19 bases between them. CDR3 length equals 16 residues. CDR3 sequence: CASSPISGRLDEKLFF. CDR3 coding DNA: TGTGCCAGCAGCCCCATTTCCGGGCGGCTTGATGAAAAACTGTTTTTT. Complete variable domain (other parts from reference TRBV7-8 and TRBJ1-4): GAGVSQSPRYKVAKRGQDVALRCDPISGHVSLFWYQQALGQGPEFLTYFQNEAQLDKSGLPSDRFFAERPEGSVSTLKIQRTQQEDSAVYLCASSPISGRLDEKLFFGSGTQLSVL.

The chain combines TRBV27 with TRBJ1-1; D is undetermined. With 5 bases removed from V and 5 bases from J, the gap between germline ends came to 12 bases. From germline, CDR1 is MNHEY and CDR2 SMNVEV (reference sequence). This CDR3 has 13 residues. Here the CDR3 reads CASSVGRFTEAFF. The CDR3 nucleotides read TGTGCCAGCAGTGTAGGGCGGTTTACTGAAGCTTTCTTT.

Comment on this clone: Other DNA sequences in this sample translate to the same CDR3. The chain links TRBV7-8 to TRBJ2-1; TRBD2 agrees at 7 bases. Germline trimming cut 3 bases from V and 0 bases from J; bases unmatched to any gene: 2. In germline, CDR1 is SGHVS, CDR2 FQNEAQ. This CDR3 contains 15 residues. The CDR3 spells CASSLRGSSYNEQFF. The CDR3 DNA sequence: TGTGCCAGCAGCTTGCGGGGGAGCTCCTACAATGAGCAGTTCTTC.

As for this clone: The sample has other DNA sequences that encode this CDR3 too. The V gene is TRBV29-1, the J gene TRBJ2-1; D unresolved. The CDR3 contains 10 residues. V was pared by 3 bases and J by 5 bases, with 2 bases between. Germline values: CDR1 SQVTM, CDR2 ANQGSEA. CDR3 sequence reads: CSVDNNEQFF. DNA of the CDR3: TGCAGCGTTGATAACAATGAGCAGTTCTTC.

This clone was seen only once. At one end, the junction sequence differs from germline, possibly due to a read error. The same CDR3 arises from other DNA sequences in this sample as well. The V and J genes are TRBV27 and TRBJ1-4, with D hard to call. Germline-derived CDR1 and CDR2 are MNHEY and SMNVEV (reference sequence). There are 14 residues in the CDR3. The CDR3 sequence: CASSLLATNEKLFF. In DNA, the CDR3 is TGTGCCAGCAGTTTGTTGGCAACGAATGAAAAACTGTTTTTT.

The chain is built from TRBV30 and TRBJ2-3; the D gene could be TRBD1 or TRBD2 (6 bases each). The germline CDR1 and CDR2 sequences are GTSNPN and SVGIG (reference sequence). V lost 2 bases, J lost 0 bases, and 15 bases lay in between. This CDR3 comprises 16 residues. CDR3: CAWSHPWGASTDTQYF. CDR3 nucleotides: TGTGCCTGGAGTCACCCTTGGGGGGCTAGCACAGATACGCAGTATTTT. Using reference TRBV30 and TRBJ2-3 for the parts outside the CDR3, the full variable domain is SQTIHQWPATLVQPVGSPLSLECTVEGTSNPNLYWYRQAAGRGLQLLFYSVGIGQISSEVPQNLSASRPQDRQFILSSKKLLLSDSGFYLCAWSHPWGASTDTQYFGPGTRLTVL.

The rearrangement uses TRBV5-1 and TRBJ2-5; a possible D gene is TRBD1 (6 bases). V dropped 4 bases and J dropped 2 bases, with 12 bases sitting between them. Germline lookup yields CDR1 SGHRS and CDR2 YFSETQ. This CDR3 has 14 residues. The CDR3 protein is CASSPTGRQETQYF. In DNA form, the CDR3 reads TGCGCCAGCAGCCCGACAGGTCGACAAGAGACCCAGTACTTC.

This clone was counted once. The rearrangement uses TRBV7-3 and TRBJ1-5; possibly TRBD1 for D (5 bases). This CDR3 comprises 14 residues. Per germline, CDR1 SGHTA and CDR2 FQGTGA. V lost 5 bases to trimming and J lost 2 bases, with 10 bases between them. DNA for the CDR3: TGTGCCAGCAGCATCGGACATGGCAATCAGCCCCAGCATTTT. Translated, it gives CASSIGHGNQPQHF.

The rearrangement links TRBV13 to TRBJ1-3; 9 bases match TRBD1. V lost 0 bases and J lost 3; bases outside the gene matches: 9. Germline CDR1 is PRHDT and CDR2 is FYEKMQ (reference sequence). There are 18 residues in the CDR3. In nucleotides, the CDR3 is TGTGCCAGCAGCTTAGGCACAGGGGGCATTATCTTTGGAAACACCATATATTTT. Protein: CASSLGTGGIIFGNTIYF.

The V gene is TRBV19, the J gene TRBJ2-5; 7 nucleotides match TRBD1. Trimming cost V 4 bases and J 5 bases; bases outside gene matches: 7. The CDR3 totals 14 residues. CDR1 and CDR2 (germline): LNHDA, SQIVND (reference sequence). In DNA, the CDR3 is TGTGCCAGTAGTAACTTCCTCAGGGGGGAGACCCAGTACTTC. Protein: CASSNFLRGETQYF.

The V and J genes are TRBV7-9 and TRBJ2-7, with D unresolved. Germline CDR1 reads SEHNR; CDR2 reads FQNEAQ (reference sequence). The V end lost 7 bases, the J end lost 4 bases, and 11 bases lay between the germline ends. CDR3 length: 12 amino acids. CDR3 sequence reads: CASTASFYEQYF. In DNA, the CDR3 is TGTGCCAGCACAGCGAGTTTTTACGAGCAGTACTTC.

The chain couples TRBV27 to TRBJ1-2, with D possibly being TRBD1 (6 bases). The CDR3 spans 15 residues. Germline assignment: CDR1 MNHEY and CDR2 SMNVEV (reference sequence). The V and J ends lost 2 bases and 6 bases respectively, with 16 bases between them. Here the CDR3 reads CASSLIGGARDGYTF. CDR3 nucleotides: TGTGCCAGCAGTTTAATTGGGGGGGCGCGAGATGGCTACACCTTC.

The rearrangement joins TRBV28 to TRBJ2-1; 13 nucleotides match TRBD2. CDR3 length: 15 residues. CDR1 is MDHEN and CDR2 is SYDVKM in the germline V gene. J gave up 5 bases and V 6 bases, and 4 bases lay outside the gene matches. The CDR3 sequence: CASRTGLAGHNEQFF. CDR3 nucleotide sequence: TGTGCCAGCAGAACGGGACTAGCGGGACACAATGAGCAGTTCTTC.

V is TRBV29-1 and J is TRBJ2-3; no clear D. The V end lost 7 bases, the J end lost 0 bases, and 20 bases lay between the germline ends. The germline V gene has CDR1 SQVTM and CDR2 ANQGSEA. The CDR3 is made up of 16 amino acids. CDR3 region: CSGAGFRTDSTDTQYF. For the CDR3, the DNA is TGCAGCGGTGCCGGGTTTAGGACGGATAGCACAGATACGCAGTATTTT.

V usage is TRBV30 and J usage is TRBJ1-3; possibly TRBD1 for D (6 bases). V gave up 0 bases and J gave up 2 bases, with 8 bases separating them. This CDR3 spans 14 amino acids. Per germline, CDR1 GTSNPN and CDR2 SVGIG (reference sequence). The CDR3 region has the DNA TGTGCCTGGAGTGTAGGGGGTGCTGGAAACACCATATATTTT. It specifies CAWSVGGAGNTIYF.

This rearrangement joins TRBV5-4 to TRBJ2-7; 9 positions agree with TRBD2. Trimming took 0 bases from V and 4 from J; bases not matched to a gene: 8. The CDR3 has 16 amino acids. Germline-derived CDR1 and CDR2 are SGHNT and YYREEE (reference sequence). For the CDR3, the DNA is TGTGCCAGCAGCTTGGCCAGGTCTAGCGGGAAGTACGAGCAGTACTTC. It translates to CASSLARSSGKYEQYF.

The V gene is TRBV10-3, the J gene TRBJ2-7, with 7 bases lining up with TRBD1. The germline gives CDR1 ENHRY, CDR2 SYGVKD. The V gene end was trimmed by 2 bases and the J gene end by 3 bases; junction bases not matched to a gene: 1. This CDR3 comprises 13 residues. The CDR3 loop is CAISEGQVYEQYF. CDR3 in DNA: TGTGCCATCAGTGAGGGACAGGTCTACGAGCAGTACTTC.

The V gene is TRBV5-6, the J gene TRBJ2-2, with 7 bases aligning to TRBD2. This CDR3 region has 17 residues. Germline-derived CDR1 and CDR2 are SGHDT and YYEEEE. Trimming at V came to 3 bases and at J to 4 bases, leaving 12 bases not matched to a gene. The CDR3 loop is CASSSVREGPTTGELFF. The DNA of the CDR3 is TGTGCCAGCAGCTCGGTGAGGGAGGGCCCTACCACCGGGGAGCTGTTTTTT.

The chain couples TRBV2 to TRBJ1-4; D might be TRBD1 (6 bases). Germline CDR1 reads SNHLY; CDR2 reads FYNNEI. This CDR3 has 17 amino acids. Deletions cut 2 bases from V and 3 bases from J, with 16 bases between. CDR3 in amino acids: CASSESTGRGANEKLFF. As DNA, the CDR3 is TGTGCCAGCAGTGAATCTACAGGGCGGGGGGCTAATGAAAAACTGTTTTTT.

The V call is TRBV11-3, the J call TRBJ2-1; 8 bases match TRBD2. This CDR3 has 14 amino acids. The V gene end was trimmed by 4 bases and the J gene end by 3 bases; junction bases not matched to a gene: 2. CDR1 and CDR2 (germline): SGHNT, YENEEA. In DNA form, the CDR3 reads TGTGCCAGCAGCTCACGGGGGGGCTACAATGAGCAGTTCTTC. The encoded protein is CASSSRGGYNEQFF.

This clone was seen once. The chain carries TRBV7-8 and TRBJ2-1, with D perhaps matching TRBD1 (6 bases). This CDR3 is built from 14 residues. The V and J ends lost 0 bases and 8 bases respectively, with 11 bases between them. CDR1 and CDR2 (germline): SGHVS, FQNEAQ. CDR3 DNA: TGTGCCAGCAGCTTAGCAGGCAGGGGCTATGAGCAGTTCTTC. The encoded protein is CASSLAGRGYEQFF.

CDR3 sequence: CASSLGRFYEQYF. Here the CDR3 DNA reads TGTGCCAGCAGTTTGGGGAGGTTCTACGAGCAGTACTTC. The J gene is TRBJ2-7, the V gene TRBV7-9; D is perhaps TRBD2 (6 bases). Germline V gene sequence: CDR1 SEHNR, CDR2 FQNEAQ (reference sequence). Trimming removed 6 bases from V and 3 bases from J, with 12 bases in between. The CDR3 covers 13 residues. Full variable domain (rest looked up from reference TRBV7-9 and TRBJ2-7): DTGVSQNPRHKITKRGQNVTFRCDPISEHNRLYWYRQTLGQGPEFLTYFQNEAQLEKSRLLSDRFSAERPKGSFSTLEIQRTEQGDSAMYLCASSLGRFYEQYFGPGTRLTVT.

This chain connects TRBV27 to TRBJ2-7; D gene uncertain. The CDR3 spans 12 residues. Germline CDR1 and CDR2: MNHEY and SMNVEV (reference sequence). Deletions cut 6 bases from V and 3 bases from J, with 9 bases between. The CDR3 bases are TGTGCCAGCAGAAATACACACTACGAGCAGTACTTC. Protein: CASRNTHYEQYF.

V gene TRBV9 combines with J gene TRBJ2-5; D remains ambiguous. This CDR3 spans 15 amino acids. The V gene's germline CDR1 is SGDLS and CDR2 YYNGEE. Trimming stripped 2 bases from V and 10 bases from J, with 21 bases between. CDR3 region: CASSVSVSPFEIQYF. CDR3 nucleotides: TGTGCCAGCAGCGTGAGTGTAAGCCCCTTTGAAATCCAGTACTTC.

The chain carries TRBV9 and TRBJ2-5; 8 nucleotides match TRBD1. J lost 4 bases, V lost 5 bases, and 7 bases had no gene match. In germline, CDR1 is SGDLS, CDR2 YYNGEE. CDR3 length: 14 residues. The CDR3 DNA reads TGTGCCAGCAGTCGTCAGGGGGCTCTAGAGACCCAGTACTTC. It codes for CASSRQGALETQYF.

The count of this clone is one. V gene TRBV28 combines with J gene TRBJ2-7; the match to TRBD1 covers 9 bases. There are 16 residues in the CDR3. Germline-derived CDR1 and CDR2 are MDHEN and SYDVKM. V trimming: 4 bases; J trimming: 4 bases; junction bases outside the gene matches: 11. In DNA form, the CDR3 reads TGTGCCAGCAGTTCACAACCCGGACAGGGGCAATACGAGCAGTACTTC. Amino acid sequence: CASSSQPGQGQYEQYF.

The CDR3 loop is CASRRGMTEAFF. In DNA, the CDR3 is TGTGCCAGTAGGAGGGGGATGACTGAAGCTTTCTTT. The chain carries TRBV19 and TRBJ1-1, with a tentative D call TRBD1 (6 bases). Trimming pared 6 bases from V and 5 bases from J, leaving 10 bases between. The CDR3 covers 12 residues. Germline lookup yields CDR1 LNHDA and CDR2 SQIVND (reference sequence).

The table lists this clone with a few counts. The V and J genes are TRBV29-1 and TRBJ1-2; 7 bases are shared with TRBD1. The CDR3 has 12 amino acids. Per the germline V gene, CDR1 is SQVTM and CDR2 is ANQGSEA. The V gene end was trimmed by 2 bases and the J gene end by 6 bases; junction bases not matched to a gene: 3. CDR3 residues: CSVEQGGDGYTF. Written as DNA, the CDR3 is TGCAGCGTTGAACAAGGGGGCGATGGCTACACCTTC.

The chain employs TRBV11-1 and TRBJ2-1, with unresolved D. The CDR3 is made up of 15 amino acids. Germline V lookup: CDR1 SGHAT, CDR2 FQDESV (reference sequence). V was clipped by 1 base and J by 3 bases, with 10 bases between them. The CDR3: CASSLGSASYNEQFF. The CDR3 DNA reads TGTGCCAGCAGCTTAGGAAGCGCCAGCTACAATGAGCAGTTCTTC.

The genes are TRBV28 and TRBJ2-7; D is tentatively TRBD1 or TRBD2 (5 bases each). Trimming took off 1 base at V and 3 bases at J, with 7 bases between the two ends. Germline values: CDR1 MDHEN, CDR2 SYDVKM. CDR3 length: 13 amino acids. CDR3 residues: CASSLFGGYEQYF. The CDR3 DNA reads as TGTGCCAGCAGTTTATTTGGGGGCTACGAGCAGTACTTC. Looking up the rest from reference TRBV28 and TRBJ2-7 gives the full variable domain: DVKVTQSSRYLVKRTGEKVFLECVQDMDHENMFWYRQDPGLGLRLIYFSYDVKMKEKGDIPEGYSVSREKKERFSLILESASTNQTSMYLCASSLFGGYEQYFGPGTRLTVT.